This is a list of T cell receptor beta chains from one sample in a study of T cell repertoires in cytomegalovirus infection. MiXCR, applied by TCRdb to the reads, yields one record per CDR3 protein. The sample consists of 300,000 to 400,000 distinct CDR3 sequences, approximately 9.5% of them appearing once. The specimen was PBMCs. All receptors derive from a human donor in good health (CMV status not recorded). Some clones in this sample may be carry-over from other donors' samples. Both conserved end residues are part of each CDR3. The D gene is left open where the match is weak. Only part of the rows carry a size: once, few, many, or a class if the clone is expanded.

clone_size,j_call,d_call,v_call,cdr3_length,cdr3_nt,cdr3_aa
few,TRBJ1-1,TRBD1,TRBV6-1,12,TGTGCCAGCAGTGTAGGGGACAGGGCAGCTTTCTTT,CASSVGDRAAFF
many,TRBJ2-5,TRBD2,TRBV7-2,16,TGTGCCAGCAGCCCCGGACTAGCGGGAGGAGAAGAGACCCAGTACTTC,CASSPGLAGGEETQYF
many,TRBJ2-1,TRBD2,TRBV4-2,16,TGTGCCAGCAGCCAAGTATCCAGCGGGGAGCAAAATGAGCAGTTCTTC,CASSQVSSGEQNEQFF
NA,TRBJ1-2,NA,TRBV29-1,13,TGCAGCGTCCCCCGGGAGGGGACCTACGGCTACACCTTC,CSVPREGTYGYTF
NA,TRBJ2-6,NA,TRBV7-2,18,TGTGCCAGCAGCTCCCGGGGCACAGGGTCCCCTGGGGCCAACGTCCTGACTTTC,CASSSRGTGSPGANVLTF
many,TRBJ2-2,NA,TRBV6-6,16,TGTGCCAGCAGTTACTCGATTTCAGGGAGGACCGGGGAGCTGTTTTTT,CASSYSISGRTGELFF
few,TRBJ2-1,TRBD2,TRBV7-9,14,TGTGCCAGCAGCTTGACTAGCAGCAACGATGAGCAGTTCTTC,CASSLTSSNDEQFF
NA,TRBJ2-7,TRBD2,TRBV27,15,TGTGCCAGCGCCCCGGGACTAGCGGGAACTTACGAGCAGTACTTC,CASAPGLAGTYEQYF
NA,TRBJ2-1,TRBD2,TRBV7-9,15,TGTGCCAGCAGCCCGAAGAGCGGGGGGTGGAATGAGCAGTTCTTC,CASSPKSGGWNEQFF
many,TRBJ2-3,NA,TRBV12-3/TRBV12-4,12,TGTGCCAGCAGCCTATCCCTAGATACGCAGTATTTT,CASSLSLDTQYF
NA,TRBJ2-5,NA,TRBV6-5,15,TGTGCCAGCATCTTACGGAGCGGGCTGGGAGAGACCCAGTACTTC,CASILRSGLGETQYF
NA,TRBJ2-2,NA,TRBV5-4,14,TGTGCCAGCAGCAGTCCGTTATTGCCAGGGGAGCTGTTTTTT,CASSSPLLPGELFF
many,TRBJ2-7,NA,TRBV11-1,12,TGTGCCAGCAGCCCTAAAGGGTACGAGCAGTACTTC,CASSPKGYEQYF
many,TRBJ1-2,NA,TRBV7-3,13,TGTGCCAGCAGTACCACCCCAAACTATGGCTACACCTTC,CASSTTPNYGYTF
many,TRBJ2-6,TRBD2,TRBV2,16,TGTGCCAGCCGACTAGCGGGAGGGTCTGGGGCCAACGTCCTGACTTTC,CASRLAGGSGANVLTF
many,TRBJ2-3,NA,TRBV4-1,16,TGCGCCAGCAGCAGGCCGCAGGGGTCTAGCACAGATACGCAGTATTTT,CASSRPQGSSTDTQYF
many,TRBJ1-1,NA,TRBV28,12,TGTGCCAGCAGCCTTTCCCTTGGGGAAGCTTTCTTT,CASSLSLGEAFF
many,TRBJ1-6,NA,TRBV7-2,15,TGTGCCAGCAGCTTAGTAGACGGGGGTAGTTCACCCCTCCACTTT,CASSLVDGGSSPLHF
few,TRBJ1-1,NA,TRBV5-6,16,TGTGCCAGCAGCTTGAGGGGGGCCTCCCTTCGCACTGAAGCTTTCTTT,CASSLRGASLRTEAFF
many,TRBJ2-7,NA,TRBV3-1,17,TGTGCCAGCAGCCCGCAAAAGGGGAACGGAGCCTCCTACGAGCAGTACTTC,CASSPQKGNGASYEQYF
NA,TRBJ2-7,TRBD2,TRBV28,13,TGTGCCAGCAGTCTCAGCGGGAGTCACGAGCAGTACTTC,CASSLSGSHEQYF
NA,TRBJ1-1,NA,TRBV6-2/TRBV6-3,14,TGTGCCAGCAGTTACTCCCCCCGGGGGACTGAAGCTTTCTTT,CASSYSPRGTEAFF
many,TRBJ2-6,TRBD2,TRBV7-2,17,TGTGCCAGCAGCTCGCGACTAGCGTTCTCTGGGGCCAACGTCCTGACTTTC,CASSSRLAFSGANVLTF
many,TRBJ2-1,TRBD2,TRBV7-2,20,TGTGCCAGCAGCTTATTCCTGACTAGCGGGAGTGGGGATATGAGCAATGAGCAGTTCTTC,CASSLFLTSGSGDMSNEQFF